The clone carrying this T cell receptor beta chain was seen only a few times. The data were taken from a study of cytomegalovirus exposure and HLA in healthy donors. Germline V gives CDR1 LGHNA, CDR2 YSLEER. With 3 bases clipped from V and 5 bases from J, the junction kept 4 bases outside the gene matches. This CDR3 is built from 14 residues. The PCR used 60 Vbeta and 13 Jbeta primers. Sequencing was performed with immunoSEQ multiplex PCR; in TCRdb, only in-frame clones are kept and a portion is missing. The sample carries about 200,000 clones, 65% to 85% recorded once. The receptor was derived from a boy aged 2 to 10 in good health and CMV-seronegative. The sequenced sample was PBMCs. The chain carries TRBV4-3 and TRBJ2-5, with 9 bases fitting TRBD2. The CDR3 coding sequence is TGCGCCAGCAGCCATTCTGGACTAGCGGAGACCCAGTACTTC. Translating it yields CASSHSGLAETQYF.